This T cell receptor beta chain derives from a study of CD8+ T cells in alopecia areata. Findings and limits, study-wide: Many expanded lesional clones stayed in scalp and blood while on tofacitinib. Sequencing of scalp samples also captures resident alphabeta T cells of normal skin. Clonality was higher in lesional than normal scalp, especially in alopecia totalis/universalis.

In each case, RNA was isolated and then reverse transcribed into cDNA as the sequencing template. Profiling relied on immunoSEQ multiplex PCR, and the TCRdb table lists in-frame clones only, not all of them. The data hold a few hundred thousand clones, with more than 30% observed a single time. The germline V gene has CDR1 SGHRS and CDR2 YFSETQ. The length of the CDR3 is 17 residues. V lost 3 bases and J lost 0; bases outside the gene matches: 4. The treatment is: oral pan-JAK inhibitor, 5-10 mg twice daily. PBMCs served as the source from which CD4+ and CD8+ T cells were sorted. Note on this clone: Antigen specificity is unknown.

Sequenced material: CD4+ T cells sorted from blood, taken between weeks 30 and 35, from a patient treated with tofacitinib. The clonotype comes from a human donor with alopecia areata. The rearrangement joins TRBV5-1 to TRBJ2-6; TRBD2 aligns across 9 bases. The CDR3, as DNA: TGCGCCAGCAGCTCTGGACTAGCGCACTCTGGGGCCAACGTCCTGACTTTC. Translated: CASSSGLAHSGANVLTF.